This TCR beta chain was recorded in a study of Tregs in tolerant kidney transplant recipients. Study findings and constraints: Donor-specific Treg expansion exceeded global Treg expansion in tolerant patients, suggesting antigen drive. This study did not directly address biological reproducibility.

The assay was immunoSEQ multiplex PCR, and TCRdb's table has in-frame clones only and misses some. The sample shows about 52,000 clones, 91% of them seen only once. Germline values: CDR1 LNHDA, CDR2 SQIVND (reference sequence). This CDR3 is built from 13 residues. Trimming cost V 3 bases and J 6 bases, with 9 bases left between them. The nonmyeloablative bone marrow transplants came from related graft donors, with transient mixed chimerism. CD4+CD25+CD127- Tregs, CD4+CD25- non-Tregs, CD4 and CD8 cells were sorted. Note on this clone: Antigen: not known.

The TCR originated in a human patient who received a combined kidney and bone marrow transplant. Some T cells may originate from the graft donor. The V and J genes are TRBV19 and TRBJ2-1; perhaps TRBD1 as D (6 bases). This material consisted of CD8+ T cells from blood (PBMCs), taken 24 months after the transplant. CDR3 amino acids: CASSMRGGNEQFF. CDR3 coding DNA: TGTGCCAGTAGTATGAGAGGGGGCAATGAGCAGTTCTTC.